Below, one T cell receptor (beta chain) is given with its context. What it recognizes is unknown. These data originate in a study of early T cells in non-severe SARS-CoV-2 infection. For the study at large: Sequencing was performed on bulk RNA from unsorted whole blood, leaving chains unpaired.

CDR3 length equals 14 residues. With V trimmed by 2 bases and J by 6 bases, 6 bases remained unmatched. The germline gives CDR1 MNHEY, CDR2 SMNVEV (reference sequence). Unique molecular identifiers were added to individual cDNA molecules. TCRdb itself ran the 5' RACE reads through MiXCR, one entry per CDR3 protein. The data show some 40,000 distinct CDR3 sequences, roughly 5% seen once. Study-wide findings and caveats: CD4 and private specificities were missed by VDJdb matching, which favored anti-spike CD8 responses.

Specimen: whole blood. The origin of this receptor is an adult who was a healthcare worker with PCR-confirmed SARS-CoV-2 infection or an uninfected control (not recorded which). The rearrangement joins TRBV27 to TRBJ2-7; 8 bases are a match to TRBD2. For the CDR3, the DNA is TGTGCCAGCAGTTTAGGGGGGACTAGAGGCGAGCAGTACTTC. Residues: CASSLGGTRGEQYF.